The 18 T cell receptor beta chains below come from one sample, sequenced in a study of blood T cell repertoires in COVID-19. Clones were read by immunoSEQ multiplex PCR, and TCRdb kept only the in-frame ones, dropping some. The sample carries hundreds of thousands of clones, 85% recorded once. The sample taken for sequencing was PBMCs or T cells enriched from blood (not recorded which). The receptors originated from a man aged 35 to 55 who had recovered from COVID-19.

This chain links TRBV2 with TRBJ1-1; 7 bases match TRBD1. This CDR3 has 15 residues. The germline CDR1 and CDR2 sequences are SNHLY and FYNNEI. After removal of 5 bases from V and 0 bases from J, the junction contained 6 bases not matched to a gene. The CDR3 coding sequence is TGTGCCAGCAGTAGACAGGGTTCAATGAACACTGAAGCTTTCTTT. Its protein is CASSRQGSMNTEAFF.

The V gene is TRBV28, the J gene TRBJ1-5; the D gene is possibly TRBD1 (6 bases). The V gene lost 5 bases and the J gene lost 5 bases, with 19 bases spanning the gap. CDR1 is MDHEN and CDR2 is SYDVKM in the germline V gene. This CDR3 comprises 16 residues. CDR3 amino acids: CASSPPRGLSDQPQHF. DNA of the CDR3: TGTGCCAGCAGTCCTCCCAGGGGTTTAAGTGATCAGCCCCAGCATTTT.

J is TRBJ1-5 and V is TRBV28, with TRBD1 as a possible D gene (6 bases). Germline V CDR1 and CDR2: MDHEN, SYDVKM. CDR3 length equals 16 residues. Trimming took off 7 bases at V and 5 bases at J, with 21 bases between the two ends. In DNA form, the CDR3 reads TGTGCCAGCAACCCTGGGAGGGGGGGCCGCCATCAGCCCCAGCATTTT. Residues: CASNPGRGGRHQPQHF.

This rearrangement joins TRBV14 to TRBJ1-5; 10 nucleotides match TRBD1. V lost 4 bases and J lost 7; bases outside the gene matches: 1. The CDR3 contains 13 residues. The germline CDR1 and CDR2 sequences are SGHDN and FVKESK. The CDR3 region is CASSPDRGQPQHF. The CDR3 DNA sequence: TGTGCCAGCAGCCCGGACAGGGGGCAGCCCCAGCATTTT.

This clone was seen only once. CDR3 coding DNA: TGTGCCAGCAATATCAGGGGGGAATCTGAAGCTTTCTTT. It is translated as CASNIRGESEAFF. V and J are TRBV6-6 and TRBJ1-1; 7 positions match TRBD1. V was clipped by 7 bases and J by 6 bases; unmatched bases: 8. Germline assignment: CDR1 MNHNY and CDR2 SVGAGI (reference sequence). CDR3 length: 13 residues.

This sequence joins TRBV28 and TRBJ1-2; 12 nucleotides match TRBD1. CDR3 length equals 19 residues. Per germline, CDR1 MDHEN and CDR2 SYDVKM. The trim removed 1 base at V and 0 bases at J, leaving 9 bases unmatched. This CDR3 is CASSLLLSGTGGANYGYTF. CDR3 nucleotides: TGTGCCAGCAGTTTATTGTTATCAGGGACAGGGGGCGCTAACTATGGCTACACCTTC.

J is TRBJ1-2 and V is TRBV3-1 (or the pseudogene TRBV3-2); maybe TRBD1 (6 bases). Between the trimmed V and J ends, which lost 0 bases and 4 bases, there was a span of 12 bases. Germline CDR1 is LGHDT and CDR2 is YNNKEL (reference sequence). CDR3 length: 15 amino acids. CDR3 nucleotides: TGTGCCAGCAGCCAAGAAGGGGGGGGCGGCTATGGCTACACCTTC. It encodes CASSQEGGGGYGYTF.

This clone has a handful of counts. The rearrangement links TRBV5-1 to TRBJ1-4; TRBD1 might be the D (6 bases). V was trimmed by 0 bases and J by 10 bases, leaving 13 bases between them. The CDR3 spans 14 residues. Looked up from germline, CDR1 is SGHRS and CDR2 is YFSETQ. CDR3 loop: CASSLEGGMGKLFF. In DNA form, the CDR3 reads TGCGCCAGCAGCTTGGAAGGGGGTATGGGAAAACTGTTTTTT.

The genes are TRBV19 and TRBJ1-1, with unresolved D. The CDR3 runs to 14 residues. Germline CDR1 and CDR2: LNHDA and SQIVND (reference sequence). Deletions cut 2 bases from V and 1 base from J, with 8 bases between. CDR3 bases: TGTGCCAGTAGTATACGGGGAGAGAACACTGAAGCTTTCTTT. This encodes CASSIRGENTEAFF.

V usage is TRBV5-1 and J usage is TRBJ2-3, with 9 nucleotides matching TRBD1. CDR3 length equals 15 residues. The V gene end was trimmed by 4 bases and the J gene end by 4 bases; junction bases not matched to a gene: 7. CDR1 and CDR2 (germline): SGHRS, YFSETQ. As DNA, the CDR3 is TGCGCCAGCAGCAGGAGAACAGGGGGCGCAGATACGCAGTATTTT. Protein sequence: CASSRRTGGADTQYF.

The V gene is TRBV7-9, the J gene TRBJ2-7; D might be TRBD2 (7 bases). Trimming left V 5 bases short and J 4 bases short, with 18 bases between. The CDR3 extends over 15 amino acids. The germline V gene encodes CDR1 SEHNR and CDR2 FQNEAQ (reference sequence). CDR3 region: CASSGGADSPYEQYF. The CDR3 coding sequence is TGTGCCAGCAGCGGGGGGGCGGACAGCCCTTACGAGCAGTACTTC.

The rearrangement uses TRBV28 and TRBJ2-7; D is perhaps TRBD2 (6 bases). The ends were cut back, 6 bases at V and 2 bases at J, with 17 bases in the middle. The germline V gene encodes CDR1 MDHEN and CDR2 SYDVKM. CDR3 size: 15 residues. CDR3 nucleotide sequence: TGTGCCAGCAGACTGACCGGGACTTCAGCCTACGAGCAGTACTTC. Protein product: CASRLTGTSAYEQYF.

The chain employs TRBV13 and TRBJ2-1; weak D call: TRBD2 (5 bases). V lost 3 bases to trimming and J lost 8 bases, with 5 bases between them. Germline V lookup: CDR1 PRHDT, CDR2 FYEKMQ (reference sequence). The CDR3 runs to 11 residues. The CDR3 protein is CASSFGDEQFF. CDR3 sequence (DNA): TGTGCCAGCAGCTTCGGGGATGAGCAGTTCTTC.

The rearrangement links TRBV2 to TRBJ2-7; TRBD1 aligns across 12 bases. The CDR3 length is 16 residues. Germline V gene lookup returns CDR1 SNHLY and CDR2 FYNNEI. Losses at the gene ends were 8 bases for V and 2 bases for J; bases not matched to a gene: 10. The CDR3 DNA is TGTGCCAGCGGAGACGGGACAGGGGGCGAGACCTACGAGCAGTACTTC. Translated: CASGDGTGGETYEQYF.

The table lists this clone with a count of one. The V call is TRBV19, the J call TRBJ1-1; weak D call: TRBD1 (5 bases). The CDR3 totals 14 residues. Germline V gene sequence: CDR1 LNHDA, CDR2 SQIVND (reference sequence). Trimming took off 7 bases at V and 5 bases at J, with 17 bases between the two ends. The CDR3 DNA reads as TGTGCCAGTAAGTACGGCAGGGTTGATACTGAAGCTTTCTTT. It specifies CASKYGRVDTEAFF.

This chain connects TRBV28 to TRBJ1-2; D not resolved. Trimming shortened V by 5 bases and J by 8 bases, and 15 bases separated the two germline ends. The CDR3 is made up of 13 amino acids. Germline V gives CDR1 MDHEN, CDR2 SYDVKM. CDR3 nucleotides: TGTGCCAGCAGTCTGGAGACGAAGAGGGGCTACACCTTC. Residues: CASSLETKRGYTF.

V usage is TRBV7-9 and J usage is TRBJ2-7, with D unresolved. The length of the CDR3 is 12 residues. Germline V gene data show CDR1 as SEHNR and CDR2 as FQNEAQ (reference sequence). The germline V and J ends were trimmed by 5 bases and 3 bases, with 8 bases remaining between them. CDR3 bases: TGTGCCAGCAGCATCTTGAGCTACGAGCAGTACTTC. Encoded protein: CASSILSYEQYF.

In this sample, this clone turned up a few times. V gene TRBV11-2 combines with J gene TRBJ2-1; 10 bases agree with TRBD2. The CDR3 has 15 amino acids. Unmatched junction bases numbered 7, after V lost 6 bases and J lost 5 bases. Germline V lookup: CDR1 SGHAT, CDR2 FQNNGV. The CDR3 loop is CASRMLAGVNNEQFF. CDR3 in DNA: TGTGCCAGCAGGATGCTAGCGGGAGTAAACAATGAGCAGTTCTTC.